Sequencing of this T cell receptor beta chain was carried out in a study of radiation and T cells in renal cell carcinoma (dated by TCRdb to 2020 to 2021). Regarding the study in general: Samples were obtained from a clinical trial, in which 15 Gy stereotactic body radiation therapy was delivered to primary renal cell carcinomas and nephrectomy was performed 4 weeks later. TCR beta sequencing covered roughly 53 samples in total, comprising approximately 26 tumors and roughly 27 peripheral blood samples. Across all 53 samples, several million unique CDR3 nucleotide sequences encoding roughly 2,800,000 unique CDR3 amino acid sequences were identified. The investigation overall reported the following: With a single-armed trial design, the study had no way to address how radiation dose or scheduling affects the TCR repertoire. Because pretreatment tumor biopsies were not available, the study could not determine whether clonotypes were already present within the tumor at baseline. Dynamics of the blood repertoire were not tracked past 4 weeks after treatment. In blood, the top tumor clonotypes increased from baseline to 2 weeks after radiation and then shrank by 4 weeks, which suggests a temporary expansion of tumor-resident clones.

V is cut back by 3 bases and J by 4 bases, with 7 bases in the junction unmatched. Taken from cysteine to phenylalanine, the CDR3 has 15 residues. Only the CDR3 DNA stays, 45 bases, in frame from base 1. As encoded in the germline V gene (reference sequence), CDR1 is SGHNT while CDR2 is YYREEE. Of note for this clone: The specificity of this receptor is unknown. Per-nucleotide qualities are absent, and no much larger clonotype sits a single base away.

The label giving this sample's time point can be read as: blood 2 weeks post-SBRT. In light of the paper, this sample's treatment or condition label describes: 15 Gy SBRT to primary tumor, nephrectomy 4 weeks later. Serial peripheral blood from radiation-treated patients was sampled at baseline, 2 weeks and 4 weeks after SBRT to track tumor-enriched clonotypes. Every patient had renal cell carcinoma of clear cell pathology. Genomic DNA for TCR sequencing was prepared using the QIAamp DNA Blood Mini Kit (Qiagen). Samples were included in the analyses only if all quality control checks were passed. Following the manufacturer's recommendations, the immunoSEQ kit was used to generate TCR beta libraries from genomic DNA. Library preparation used a first multiplex PCR with proprietary primers, then a second PCR adding unique barcodes, with bead cleanups after each round. Each sample batch included a kit-provided positive control reaction and a negative control reaction. The final libraries were assessed on an Agilent 4200 TapeStation D1000 ScreenTape, pooled by volume, and quantified by qPCR. An Illumina NextSeq500 fitted with a MidOutput 150-cycle cartridge performed the sequencing, running 156 Read1 cycles and 15 Index1 cycles with the kit's custom primers. The pooled library was loaded at about 0.98 pM, with an approximately 20% PhiX control spiked in. The paper's processing steps were these. Vendor-processed data were analyzed in R, with a clonotype defined as all T cells sharing the same CDR3 nucleotide sequence. In the clone abundance analyses, frequencies were normalized to the 10,000 most abundant clones in each sample. Public T cell clones, which averaged fewer than five per sample, were excluded before analysis. A difference in abundance of at least 32-fold between compartments was used to define tumor-enriched and baseline blood-enriched clonotypes. Clonotypes expanded or contracted between blood time points were identified with a beta-binomial differential abundance model. Similarity between tumor and blood repertoires was quantified using the Baroni-Urbani and Buser coefficient, and groups were compared with two-tailed Wilcoxon tests in R. TCRdb took this table from immuneACCESS and kept in-frame rearrangements with V and J called. Such tables lack part of the clones; where checked against another copy, unresolved V genes explain under half of the gap, and the rest is unexplained. That table supplies the V and J calls and clone size; D and trimming were determined from the DNA. For this sample there are some 75,000 clones; roughly 80% appear just once. The ten biggest clones cover roughly 6% of the sample.

The V and J genes are TRBV5-4 and TRBJ2-1; TRBD1 agrees with 7 junctional bases. This clonotype originated in a man aged 60-69 years with renal cell carcinoma. Sequencing was performed on blood, taken from a patient whose treatment included radiotherapy and nephrectomy. The sequence in DNA is TGTGCCAGCAGCTCCCCGGGACAGCATTACAATGAGCAGTTCTTC. Translated, it reads CASSSPGQHYNEQFF.